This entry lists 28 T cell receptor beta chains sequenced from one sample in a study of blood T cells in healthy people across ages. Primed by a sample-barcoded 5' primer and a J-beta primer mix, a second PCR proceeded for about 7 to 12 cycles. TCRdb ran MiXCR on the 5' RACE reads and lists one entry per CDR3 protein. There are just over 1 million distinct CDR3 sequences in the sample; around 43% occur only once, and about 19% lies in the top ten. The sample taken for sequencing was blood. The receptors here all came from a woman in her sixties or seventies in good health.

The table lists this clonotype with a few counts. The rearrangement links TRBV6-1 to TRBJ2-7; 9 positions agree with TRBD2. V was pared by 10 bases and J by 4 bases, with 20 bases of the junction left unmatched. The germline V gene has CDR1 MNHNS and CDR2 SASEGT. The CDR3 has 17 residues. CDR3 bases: TGTGCCATATCCGGGCCGAGTAGCGGGAGCAGTGGGTACGAGCAGTACTTC. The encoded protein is CAISGPSSGSSGYEQYF.

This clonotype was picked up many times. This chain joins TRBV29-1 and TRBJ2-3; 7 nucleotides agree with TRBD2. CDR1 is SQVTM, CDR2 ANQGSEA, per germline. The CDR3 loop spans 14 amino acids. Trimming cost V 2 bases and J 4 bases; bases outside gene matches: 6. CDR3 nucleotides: TGCAGCGTTGAACTAGCGGTTGTCCCAGATACGCAGTATTTT. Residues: CSVELAVVPDTQYF.

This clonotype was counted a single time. This CDR3 is CASSPSTGPRGTDTQYF. The CDR3 DNA reads as TGTGCCAGCAGTCCGTCGACAGGGCCGAGGGGCACAGATACGCAGTATTTT. This chain joins TRBV27 and TRBJ2-3, with 7 bases fitting TRBD1. The CDR3 extends over 17 amino acids. Germline V CDR1 and CDR2: MNHEY, SMNVEV (reference sequence). V lost 5 bases to trimming and J lost 1 base; unmatched junction nucleotides: 12.

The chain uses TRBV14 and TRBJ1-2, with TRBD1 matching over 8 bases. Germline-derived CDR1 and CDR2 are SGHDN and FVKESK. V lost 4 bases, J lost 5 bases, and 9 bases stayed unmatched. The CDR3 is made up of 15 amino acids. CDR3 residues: CASSPRTGFGYGYTF. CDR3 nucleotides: TGTGCCAGCAGCCCCCGGACAGGGTTTGGGTATGGCTACACCTTC. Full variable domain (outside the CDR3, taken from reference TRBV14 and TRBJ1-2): EAGVTQFPSHSVIEKGQTVTLRCDPISGHDNLYWYRRVMGKEIKFLLHFVKESKQDESGMPNNRFLAERTGGTYSTLKVQPAELEDSGVYFCASSPRTGFGYGYTFGSGTRLTVV.

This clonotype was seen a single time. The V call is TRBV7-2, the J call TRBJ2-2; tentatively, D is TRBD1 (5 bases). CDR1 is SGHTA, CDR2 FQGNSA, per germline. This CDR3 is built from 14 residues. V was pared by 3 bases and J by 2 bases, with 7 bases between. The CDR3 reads CASSFRTNTGELFF. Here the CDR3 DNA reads TGTGCCAGCAGCTTTCGGACAAACACCGGGGAGCTGTTTTTT.

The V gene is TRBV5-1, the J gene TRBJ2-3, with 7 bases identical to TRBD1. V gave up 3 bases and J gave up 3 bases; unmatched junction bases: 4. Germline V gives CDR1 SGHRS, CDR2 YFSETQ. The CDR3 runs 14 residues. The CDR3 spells CASSSQGVTDTQYF. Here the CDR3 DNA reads TGCGCCAGCAGCTCGCAGGGGGTAACAGATACGCAGTATTTT.

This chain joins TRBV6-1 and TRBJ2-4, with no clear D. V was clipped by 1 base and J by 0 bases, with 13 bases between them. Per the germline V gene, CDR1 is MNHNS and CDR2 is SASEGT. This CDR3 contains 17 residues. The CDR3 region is CASSEEGPHLAKNIQYF. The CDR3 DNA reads TGTGCCAGCAGTGAAGAAGGGCCACACCTAGCCAAAAACATTCAGTACTTC.

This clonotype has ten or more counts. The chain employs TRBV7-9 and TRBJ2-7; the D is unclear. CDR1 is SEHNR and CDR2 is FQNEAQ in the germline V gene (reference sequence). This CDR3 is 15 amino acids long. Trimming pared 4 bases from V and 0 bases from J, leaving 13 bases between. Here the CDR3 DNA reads TGTGCCAGCAGCTCCTCAGACTCGGTCTCCTACGAGCAGTACTTC. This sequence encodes CASSSSDSVSYEQYF.

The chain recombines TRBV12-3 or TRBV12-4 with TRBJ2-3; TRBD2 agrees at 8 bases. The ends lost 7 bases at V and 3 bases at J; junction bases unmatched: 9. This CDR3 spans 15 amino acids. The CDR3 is CASTQAGAWTDTQYF. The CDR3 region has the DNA TGTGCCAGCACCCAAGCGGGAGCGTGGACAGATACGCAGTATTTT.

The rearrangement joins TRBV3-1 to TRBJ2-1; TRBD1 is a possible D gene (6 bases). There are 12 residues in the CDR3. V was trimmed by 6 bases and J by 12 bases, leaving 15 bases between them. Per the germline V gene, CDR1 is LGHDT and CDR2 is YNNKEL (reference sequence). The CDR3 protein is CASSPDSRRQFF. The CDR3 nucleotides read TGTGCCAGCAGTCCGGACAGCCGGCGGCAGTTCTTC.

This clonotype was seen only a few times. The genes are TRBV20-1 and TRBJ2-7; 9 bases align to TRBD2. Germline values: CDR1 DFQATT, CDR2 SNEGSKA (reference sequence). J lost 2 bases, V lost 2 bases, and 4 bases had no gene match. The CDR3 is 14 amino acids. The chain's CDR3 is CSARRLADAYEQYF. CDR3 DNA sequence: TGCAGTGCTAGAAGACTAGCGGACGCCTACGAGCAGTACTTC.

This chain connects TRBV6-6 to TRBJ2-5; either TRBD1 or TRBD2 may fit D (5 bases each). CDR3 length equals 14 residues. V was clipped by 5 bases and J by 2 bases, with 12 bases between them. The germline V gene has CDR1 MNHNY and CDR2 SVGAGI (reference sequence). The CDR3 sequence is CASSPPGAQETQYF. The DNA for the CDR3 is TGTGCCAGCAGTCCCCCCGGGGCGCAAGAGACCCAGTACTTC.

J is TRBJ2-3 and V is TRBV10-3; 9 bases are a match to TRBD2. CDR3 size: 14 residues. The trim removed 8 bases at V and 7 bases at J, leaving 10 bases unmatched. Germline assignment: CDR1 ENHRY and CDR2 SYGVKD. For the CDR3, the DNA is TGTGCCATCGTTAGCGGGAGTGCGGTAAATACGCAGTATTTT. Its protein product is CAIVSGSAVNTQYF.

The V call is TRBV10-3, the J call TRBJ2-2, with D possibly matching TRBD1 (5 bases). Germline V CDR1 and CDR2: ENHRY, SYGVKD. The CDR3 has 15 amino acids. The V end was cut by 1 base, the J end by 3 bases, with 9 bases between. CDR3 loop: CAISEWGLDTGELFF. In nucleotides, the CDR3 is TGTGCCATCAGTGAGTGGGGCCTTGACACCGGGGAGCTGTTTTTT.

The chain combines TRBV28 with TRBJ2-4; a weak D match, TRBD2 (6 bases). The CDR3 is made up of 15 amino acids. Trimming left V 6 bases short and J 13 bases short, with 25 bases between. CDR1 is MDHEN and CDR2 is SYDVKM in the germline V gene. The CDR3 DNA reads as TGTGCCAGCAGCCTATTTGAGGCGGGAAAGGGCGGGCAGTACTTC. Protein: CASSLFEAGKGGQYF.

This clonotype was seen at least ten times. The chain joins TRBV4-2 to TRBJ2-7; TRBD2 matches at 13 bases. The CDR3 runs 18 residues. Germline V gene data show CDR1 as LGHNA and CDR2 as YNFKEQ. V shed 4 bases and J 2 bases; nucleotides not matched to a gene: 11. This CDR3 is CASSLVPGLAGTTYEQYF. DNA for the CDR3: TGTGCCAGCAGCCTTGTCCCGGGACTAGCGGGAACGACCTACGAGCAGTACTTC.

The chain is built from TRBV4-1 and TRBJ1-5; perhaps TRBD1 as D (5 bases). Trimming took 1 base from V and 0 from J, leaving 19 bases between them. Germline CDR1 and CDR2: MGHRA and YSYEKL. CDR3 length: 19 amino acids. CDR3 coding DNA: TGCGCCAGCAGCCAAGCAGTGGGCAGGGCTCAATATAGCAATCAGCCCCAGCATTTT. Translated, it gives CASSQAVGRAQYSNQPQHF.

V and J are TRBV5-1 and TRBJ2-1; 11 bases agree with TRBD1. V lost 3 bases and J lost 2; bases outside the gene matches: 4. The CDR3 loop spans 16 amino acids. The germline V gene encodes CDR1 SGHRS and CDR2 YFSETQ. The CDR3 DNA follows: TGCGCCAGCAGCTCGAGGACAGGGGGCGCCTACAATGAGCAGTTCTTC. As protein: CASSSRTGGAYNEQFF.

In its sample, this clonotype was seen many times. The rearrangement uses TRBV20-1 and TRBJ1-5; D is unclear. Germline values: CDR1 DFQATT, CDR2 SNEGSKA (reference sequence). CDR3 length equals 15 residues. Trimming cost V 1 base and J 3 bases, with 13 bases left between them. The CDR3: CSARAFGRFNQPQHF. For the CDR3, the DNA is TGCAGTGCTAGAGCGTTTGGTAGGTTCAATCAGCCCCAGCATTTT.

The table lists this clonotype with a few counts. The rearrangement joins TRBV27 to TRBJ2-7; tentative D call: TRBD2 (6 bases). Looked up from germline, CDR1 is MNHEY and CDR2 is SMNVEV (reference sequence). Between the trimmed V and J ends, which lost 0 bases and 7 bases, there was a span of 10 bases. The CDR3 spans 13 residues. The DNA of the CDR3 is TGTGCCAGCAGTTTATCTGGGAGGAGGGAGCAGTACTTC. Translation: CASSLSGRREQYF.

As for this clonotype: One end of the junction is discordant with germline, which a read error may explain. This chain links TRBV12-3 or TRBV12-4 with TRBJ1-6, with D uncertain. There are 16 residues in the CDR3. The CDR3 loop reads CASSFTMDRPNSPPHF. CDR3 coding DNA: TGTGCCAGCAGTTTCACCATGGACCGCCCCAATTCACCCCCCCACTTT.

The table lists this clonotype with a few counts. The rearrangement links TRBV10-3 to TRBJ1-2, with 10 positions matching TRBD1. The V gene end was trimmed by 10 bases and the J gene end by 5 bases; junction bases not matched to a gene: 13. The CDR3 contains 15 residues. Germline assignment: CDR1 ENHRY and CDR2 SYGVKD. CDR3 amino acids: CATRTDRGQEYGYTF. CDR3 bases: TGTGCCACACGGACTGACAGGGGGCAAGAGTATGGCTACACCTTC.

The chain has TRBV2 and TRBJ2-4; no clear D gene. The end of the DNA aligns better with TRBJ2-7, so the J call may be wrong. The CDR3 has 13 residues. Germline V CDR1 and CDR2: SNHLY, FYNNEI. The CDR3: CASTRGRVYEQYF. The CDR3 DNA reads TGTGCCAGCACTCGAGGTCGGGTTTACGAGCAGTACTTC.

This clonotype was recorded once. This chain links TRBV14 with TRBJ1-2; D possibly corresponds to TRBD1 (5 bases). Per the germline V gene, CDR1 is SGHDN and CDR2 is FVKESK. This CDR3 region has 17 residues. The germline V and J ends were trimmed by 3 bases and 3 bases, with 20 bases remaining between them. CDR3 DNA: TGTGCCAGCAGCCACCCGGAGGGGTCGGGGCAGCACTATGGCTACACCTTC. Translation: CASSHPEGSGQHYGYTF. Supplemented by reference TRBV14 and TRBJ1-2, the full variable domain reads EAGVTQFPSHSVIEKGQTVTLRCDPISGHDNLYWYRRVMGKEIKFLLHFVKESKQDESGMPNNRFLAERTGGTYSTLKVQPAELEDSGVYFCASSHPEGSGQHYGYTFGSGTRLTVV.

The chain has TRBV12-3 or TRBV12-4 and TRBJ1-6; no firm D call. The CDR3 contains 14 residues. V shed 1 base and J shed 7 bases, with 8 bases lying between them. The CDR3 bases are TGTGCCAGCAGTTTAGGGCAGGAGAATTCACCCCTCCACTTT. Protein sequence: CASSLGQENSPLHF.

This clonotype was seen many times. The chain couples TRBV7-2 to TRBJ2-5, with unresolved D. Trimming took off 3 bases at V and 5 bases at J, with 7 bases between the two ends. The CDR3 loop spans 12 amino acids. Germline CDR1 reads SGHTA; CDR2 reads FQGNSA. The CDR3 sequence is CASSFARETQYF. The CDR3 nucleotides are TGTGCCAGCAGCTTCGCGCGGGAGACCCAGTACTTC.

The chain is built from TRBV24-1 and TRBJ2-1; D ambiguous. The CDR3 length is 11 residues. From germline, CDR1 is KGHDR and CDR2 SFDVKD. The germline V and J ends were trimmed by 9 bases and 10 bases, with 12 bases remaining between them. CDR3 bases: TGTGCCACCTCCTCAGGCACCGAGCAGTTCTTC. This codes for CATSSGTEQFF.

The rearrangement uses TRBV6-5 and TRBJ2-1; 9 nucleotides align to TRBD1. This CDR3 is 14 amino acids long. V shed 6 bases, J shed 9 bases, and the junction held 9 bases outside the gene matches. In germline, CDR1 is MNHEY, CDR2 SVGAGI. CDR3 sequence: CASREQGARVEQFF. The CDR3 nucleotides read TGTGCCAGCAGGGAACAGGGGGCGAGAGTTGAGCAGTTCTTC.